This note documents a single T cell receptor beta chain sequence. The data were obtained in a study of cytomegalovirus exposure and HLA in healthy donors. Sequencing used immunoSEQ multiplex PCR; TCRdb keeps in-frame clones, though not all of them. The table shows 250,000 to 400,000 clones, with over 75% occurring only once. Germline V gives CDR1 ENHRY, CDR2 SYGVKD. The V end was cut by 4 bases, the J end by 0 bases, with 10 bases between. CDR3 length equals 15 residues. The rearrangement links TRBV10-3 to TRBJ1-5; maybe TRBD1 (5 bases). The receptor was derived from a man aged 30-40 years in good health and CMV-seronegative. The sequenced material came from PBMCs. This CDR3 is CAISAAGDSNQPQHF. The CDR3 bases are TGTGCCATCAGTGCCGCGGGGGATAGCAATCAGCCCCAGCATTTT.